One sample yielded the 29 T cell receptor beta chains listed below, sequenced in a study of blood T cell repertoires in COVID-19. Clones were read by immunoSEQ multiplex PCR, and TCRdb kept only the in-frame ones, dropping some. Here the sample spans 160,000 or so clones, roughly 82% being singletons. The source material was peripheral blood. The origin of the receptors is a woman aged 70-85 years with acute or convalescent COVID-19.

J is TRBJ1-2 and V is TRBV6-2 or TRBV6-3; unclear D gene. The germline V gene has CDR1 MNHEY and CDR2 SVGEGT. The CDR3 is 14 amino acids. V gave up 5 bases and J gave up 3 bases, with 13 bases separating them. The CDR3 spells CASSTHGGDYGYTF. The CDR3 DNA reads as TGTGCCAGCAGTACCCACGGCGGCGACTATGGCTACACCTTC.

CDR3 sequence: CASSLGAPYGYTF. The CDR3 DNA reads TGCGCCAGCAGCTTGGGGGCTCCCTATGGCTACACCTTC. The chain carries TRBV5-1 and TRBJ1-2; D is unclear. The V gene lost 0 bases and the J gene lost 4 bases, with 7 bases spanning the gap. Germline CDR1 is SGHRS and CDR2 is YFSETQ. The CDR3 sequence is 13 residues long.

The genes are TRBV11-1 and TRBJ1-5, with 9 nucleotides matching TRBD1. The trim removed 5 bases at V and 8 bases at J, leaving 7 bases unmatched. The CDR3 has 14 amino acids. Germline V gives CDR1 SGHAT, CDR2 FQDESV (reference sequence). This chain's CDR3 is CASSPGQGVKPQHF. The CDR3 DNA sequence: TGTGCCAGCAGCCCGGGACAGGGAGTTAAGCCCCAGCATTTT.

This clone was picked up a small number of times. The gene calls are TRBV27 and TRBJ2-7; tentatively, D is TRBD1 (5 bases). This CDR3 has 15 amino acids. The V and J ends lost 4 bases and 0 bases respectively, with 13 bases between them. From germline, CDR1 is MNHEY and CDR2 SMNVEV (reference sequence). In DNA form, the CDR3 reads TGTGCCAGCAGTTCGGACACGTACCGCTCCTACGAGCAGTACTTC. Protein sequence: CASSSDTYRSYEQYF.

This clone was found once. V is TRBV30 and J is TRBJ1-1, with D perhaps matching TRBD1 (5 bases). Trimming took 2 bases from V and 4 from J, leaving 23 bases between them. The CDR3 is 17 residues long. The germline V gene has CDR1 GTSNPN and CDR2 SVGIG (reference sequence). The CDR3, as DNA: TGTGCCTGGAGTAATCAGGGAAAATCGTTGCAGGGCACTGAAGCTTTCTTT. Translation gives CAWSNQGKSLQGTEAFF.

The chain is built from TRBV7-2 and TRBJ2-2; D ambiguous. V dropped 3 bases and J dropped 0 bases, with 8 bases sitting between them. CDR3 size: 15 residues. Germline lookup yields CDR1 SGHTA and CDR2 FQGNSA. The CDR3 sequence is CASSFWRTNTGELFF. CDR3 DNA sequence: TGTGCCAGCAGCTTCTGGCGGACGAACACCGGGGAGCTGTTTTTT.

CDR3 nucleotides: TGTGCCACCAAGCCCGCGGGGGCGAGTGAGCAGTTCTTC. Translation: CATKPAGASEQFF. The V gene is TRBV24-1, the J gene TRBJ2-1, with D possibly being TRBD2 (7 bases). The CDR3 has 13 amino acids. CDR1 and CDR2 from the germline V gene are KGHDR and SFDVKD. V dropped 8 bases and J dropped 9 bases, with 16 bases sitting between them.

This sequence joins TRBV21-1 and TRBJ1-5; the table names TRBD1, a call not compared with the DNA. TRBV21-1 is marked as a pseudogene. This CDR3 comprises 15 residues. This chain's CDR3 is CASSTTDPSNQPQHF. CDR3 coding DNA: TGTGCCAGCAGCACGACAGACCCTAGCAATCAGCCCCAGCATTTT.

This chain connects TRBV28 to TRBJ2-5; D might be TRBD2 (7 bases). The length of the CDR3 is 13 residues. V gave up 3 bases and J gave up 6 bases, with 11 bases separating them. CDR1 is MDHEN and CDR2 is SYDVKM in the germline V gene. The CDR3 sequence: CASSFRGGKTQYF. DNA for the CDR3: TGTGCCAGCAGTTTTAGGGGGGGGAAGACCCAGTACTTC. The whole variable domain, filled in from reference TRBV28 and TRBJ2-5, reads DVKVTQSSRYLVKRTGEKVFLECVQDMDHENMFWYRQDPGLGLRLIYFSYDVKMKEKGDIPEGYSVSREKKERFSLILESASTNQTSMYLCASSFRGGKTQYFGPGTRLLVL.

This clone was detected only once. The rearrangement joins TRBV28 to TRBJ1-2; D might be TRBD1 (5 bases). Trimming removed 8 bases from V and 6 bases from J, with 13 bases in between. This CDR3 is 12 amino acids long. Germline V gene lookup returns CDR1 MDHEN and CDR2 SYDVKM. The CDR3 coding sequence is TGTGCCAGCGATACAGGTTGGGATGGCTACACCTTC. It specifies CASDTGWDGYTF.

V is TRBV7-2 and J is TRBJ1-2; D is ambiguous. Between the trimmed V and J ends, which lost 1 base and 4 bases, there was a span of 10 bases. This CDR3 contains 14 residues. The V gene's germline CDR1 is SGHTA and CDR2 FQGNSA. CDR3 amino acids: CASSLERRFYGYTF. The CDR3 DNA follows: TGTGCCAGCAGCTTAGAGAGGCGCTTCTATGGCTACACCTTC. Supplemented by reference TRBV7-2 and TRBJ1-2, the full variable domain reads GAGVSQSPSNKVTEKGKDVELRCDPISGHTALYWYRQSLGQGLEFLIYFQGNSAPDKSGLPSDRFSAERTGGSVSTLTIQRTQQEDSAVYLCASSLERRFYGYTFGSGTRLTVV.

This chain connects TRBV5-1 to TRBJ2-1, with 11 bases identical to TRBD2. CDR1 and CDR2 (germline): SGHRS, YFSETQ. With 0 bases clipped from V and 13 bases from J, the junction kept 12 bases outside the gene matches. The CDR3 extends over 16 amino acids. The CDR3 nucleotides read TGCGCCAGCAGCTTGGTATGGCTAGCGGGAGGAGGGGACCAGTTCTTC. Its protein product is CASSLVWLAGGGDQFF.

Here the CDR3 reads CASSPTRTGNNEQFF. CDR3 nucleotides: TGTGCCAGCTCACCAACGAGGACAGGGAATAATGAGCAGTTCTTC. The chain employs TRBV18 and TRBJ2-1, with TRBD1 matching 8 bases. J gave up 7 bases and V 2 bases, and 7 bases lay outside the gene matches. The germline CDR1 and CDR2 sequences are KGHSH and LQKENI. The CDR3 spans 15 residues.

The chain combines TRBV5-1 with TRBJ1-2; 8 bases match TRBD1. This CDR3 region has 15 residues. In germline, CDR1 is SGHRS, CDR2 YFSETQ. Trimming took 0 bases from V and 4 from J; bases not matched to a gene: 5. This CDR3 reads CASSLAPGGSYGYTF. The CDR3, as DNA: TGCGCCAGCAGCTTGGCCCCAGGGGGCAGCTATGGCTACACCTTC.

The chain has TRBV6-2 or TRBV6-3 and TRBJ2-5, with a tentative D call TRBD1 (5 bases). Trimming removed 6 bases at V and 0 bases at J, with 11 bases between. The CDR3 is 14 residues long. The germline V gene has CDR1 MNHEY and CDR2 SVGEGT. CDR3 coding DNA: TGTGCCAGCAGCGCCAGGGTGTACCAAGAGACCCAGTACTTC. It specifies CASSARVYQETQYF.

On this clone: Its ends do not fully match the called genes, so a read error is possible. This chain joins TRBV7-7 and TRBJ1-6, with D unclear. This CDR3 contains 15 residues. Per the germline V gene, CDR1 is SSHAT and CDR2 is FNYEAQ (reference sequence). The CDR3 DNA reads as TGTGCTAGCAGCTCTGGGGAGTTATATAATTCACCCCTCCACTTT. Translating gives CASSSGELYNSPLHF. The entire variable domain, with the rest obtained from reference TRBV7-7 and TRBJ1-6, is as follows: GAGVSQSPRYKVTKRGQDVTLRCDPISSHATLYWYQQALGQGPEFLTYFNYEAQPDKSGLPSDRFSAERPEGSISTLTIQRTEQRDSAMYRCASSSGELYNSPLHFGNGTRLTVT.

The chain couples TRBV6-2 or TRBV6-3 to TRBJ1-1; D call uncertain. CDR3 length equals 12 residues. V dropped 2 bases and J dropped 5 bases, with 6 bases sitting between them. Germline lookup yields CDR1 MNHEY and CDR2 SVGEGT. The CDR3 DNA follows: TGTGCCAGCAGTTACGGGGAGACTGAAGCTTTCTTT. The encoded protein is CASSYGETEAFF.

In this sample, this clone turned up once. The CDR3 DNA is TGTGCCAGCAGTGGTATTAGCGGGGGTTCCGAGCAGTACTTC. As protein: CASSGISGGSEQYF. The V gene is TRBV2, the J gene TRBJ2-7; 9 bases fit TRBD2. Losses at the gene ends were 4 bases for V and 6 bases for J; bases not matched to a gene: 7. The CDR3 spans 14 residues. Germline CDR1 and CDR2: SNHLY and FYNNEI.

V is TRBV4-3 and J is TRBJ2-7; no definite D call. V lost 10 bases and J 4 bases, leaving 5 bases between the germline ends. The germline gives CDR1 LGHNA, CDR2 YSLEER. The CDR3 sequence is 9 residues long. The CDR3 DNA reads as TGCGCCACACAGTACGAGCAGTACTTC. This sequence encodes CATQYEQYF.

The chain has TRBV12-3 or TRBV12-4 and TRBJ1-5; no clear D gene. V was cut by 5 bases and J by 6 bases, with 8 bases left in between. CDR3 size: 12 residues. The CDR3 region is CASSAPPQPQHF. CDR3 DNA: TGTGCCAGCAGTGCGCCACCTCAGCCCCAGCATTTT.

The chain links TRBV28 to TRBJ1-5, with TRBD1 identical over 7 bases. CDR3 length: 15 residues. The trim removed 1 base at V and 4 bases at J, leaving 4 bases unmatched. The V gene's germline CDR1 is MDHEN and CDR2 SYDVKM. In nucleotides, the CDR3 is TGTGCCAGCAGTTTATACGACAGGGCGAATCAGCCCCAGCATTTT. It yields the protein CASSLYDRANQPQHF.

This clone was seen only once. V and J are TRBV11-2 and TRBJ1-4; 8 positions agree with TRBD1. The V gene end was trimmed by 4 bases and the J gene end by 5 bases; junction bases not matched to a gene: 0. The CDR3 contains 13 residues. Looked up from germline, CDR1 is SGHAT and CDR2 is FQNNGV. The chain's CDR3 is CASSWDRNEKLFF. In nucleotides, the CDR3 is TGTGCCAGCAGCTGGGACAGGAATGAAAAACTGTTTTTT. Drawing the rest from reference TRBV11-2 and TRBJ1-4, the complete variable domain is EAGVAQSPRYKIIEKRQSVAFWCNPISGHATLYWYQQILGQGPKLLIQFQNNGVVDDSQLPKDRFSAERLKGVDSTLKIQPAKLEDSAVYLCASSWDRNEKLFFGSGTQLSVL.

This chain links TRBV24-1 with TRBJ2-6; 7 bases are shared with TRBD2. Germline V lookup: CDR1 KGHDR, CDR2 SFDVKD. Trimming at V came to 3 bases and at J to 1 base, leaving 14 bases not matched to a gene. The CDR3 spans 20 residues. The CDR3 region is CATSDLRWEGRDSGANVLTF. Here the CDR3 DNA reads TGTGCCACCAGTGATCTCCGGTGGGAGGGCCGAGATTCTGGGGCCAACGTCCTGACTTTC.

This chain joins TRBV9 and TRBJ1-5; D is unresolved. CDR3 length: 14 residues. Between the trimmed V and J ends, which lost 3 bases and 5 bases, there was a span of 12 bases. In germline, CDR1 is SGDLS, CDR2 YYNGEE. For the CDR3, the DNA is TGTGCCAGCAGCGAATATAGCGGGGATCAGCCCCAGCATTTT. This encodes CASSEYSGDQPQHF. The variable domain in full, completed from reference TRBV9 and TRBJ1-5, reads DSGVTQTPKHLITATGQRVTLRCSPRSGDLSVYWYQQSLDQGLQFLIQYYNGEERAKGNILERFSAQQFPDLHSELNLSSLELGDSALYFCASSEYSGDQPQHFGDGTRLSIL.

The CDR3 region is CASTRTTNTGELFF. The CDR3 DNA reads as TGTGCCAGCACTCGGACAACTAACACCGGGGAGCTGTTTTTT. V is TRBV6-5 and J is TRBJ2-2; maybe TRBD1 (5 bases). The CDR3 sequence is 14 residues long. V was trimmed by 7 bases and J by 2 bases, leaving 11 bases between them. The V gene's germline CDR1 is MNHEY and CDR2 SVGAGI.

This rearrangement joins TRBV4-1 to TRBJ2-2, with TRBD1 matching 8 bases. The CDR3 has 15 residues. The ends lost 7 bases at V and 6 bases at J; junction bases unmatched: 10. Germline V gene lookup returns CDR1 MGHRA and CDR2 YSYEKL. CDR3: CASILDRELPGELFF. The CDR3 nucleotides read TGCGCCAGCATCCTGGACAGGGAATTACCCGGGGAGCTGTTTTTT.

The chain is built from TRBV13 and TRBJ2-2; a weak D match, TRBD2 (6 bases). The germline CDR1 and CDR2 sequences are PRHDT and FYEKMQ (reference sequence). The CDR3 consists of 14 residues. Trimming removed 4 bases from V and 4 bases from J, with 10 bases in between. CDR3 nucleotides: TGTGCCAGCAGCTGGGACTCCTCCACCGGGGAGCTGTTTTTT. Translated: CASSWDSSTGELFF. The complete variable domain, with remaining parts taken from reference TRBV13 and TRBJ2-2, reads AAGVIQSPRHLIKEKRETATLKCYPIPRHDTVYWYQQGPGQDPQFLISFYEKMQSDKGSIPDRFSAQQFSDYHSELNMSSLELGDSALYFCASSWDSSTGELFFGEGSRLTVL.

V usage is TRBV30 and J usage is TRBJ2-2; possible D gene TRBD1, 6 bases. Trimming shortened V by 2 bases and J by 6 bases, and 13 bases separated the two germline ends. Germline V lookup: CDR1 GTSNPN, CDR2 SVGIG (reference sequence). CDR3 size: 14 residues. The CDR3 DNA follows: TGTGCCTGGAGTCATGGGGGCGCCCCCGGGGAGCTGTTTTTT. This encodes CAWSHGGAPGELFF.

CDR3 amino acids: CSASSGLAGHTDTQYF. DNA for the CDR3: TGCAGTGCTAGTTCGGGACTAGCGGGGCACACAGATACGCAGTATTTT. The chain is built from TRBV20-1 and TRBJ2-3; 13 nucleotides line up with TRBD2. Germline V lookup: CDR1 DFQATT, CDR2 SNEGSKA (reference sequence). CDR3 size: 16 residues. The J segment lost 2 bases and the V segment lost 3 bases, leaving 5 bases of the junction unmatched.